These 9 T cell receptor beta chains were all obtained from the same sample, sequenced in a study of blood T cell repertoires in COVID-19. The method was immunoSEQ multiplex PCR; TCRdb's version includes in-frame clones alone and lacks a portion of them. The table has some 270,000 clones, 90% seen once. The specimen was peripheral blood. Every receptor here comes from a woman aged 55-70 years with COVID-19, enrolled during active disease.

The chain links TRBV7-2 to TRBJ2-3, with D perhaps matching TRBD1 (5 bases). The CDR3 length is 13 residues. Trimming removed 5 bases at V and 6 bases at J, with 12 bases between. The germline CDR1 and CDR2 sequences are SGHTA and FQGNSA. CDR3 in amino acids: CASSQLGRDTQYF. The CDR3 nucleotides read TGTGCCAGCAGCCAATTGGGGCGGGATACGCAGTATTTT.

The genes are TRBV7-8 and TRBJ2-5; 7 positions agree with TRBD1. The J segment lost 5 bases and the V segment lost 4 bases, leaving 10 bases of the junction unmatched. CDR1 and CDR2 from the germline V gene are SGHVS and FQNEAQ. This CDR3 has 15 residues. CDR3 in DNA: TGTGCCAGCAGCTCAACAGGGGCCTCCGGGGAGACCCAGTACTTC. Its translation is CASSSTGASGETQYF.

The chain couples TRBV6-1 to TRBJ2-7; D uncertain. Trimming removed 1 base at V and 2 bases at J, with 6 bases between. Germline-derived CDR1 and CDR2 are MNHNS and SASEGT. CDR3 length: 13 residues. The CDR3, as DNA: TGTGCCAGCAGTGAAGGGCTCCCCTACGAGCAGTACTTC. It specifies CASSEGLPYEQYF.

The gene calls are TRBV5-4 and TRBJ1-4; 7 nucleotides match TRBD1. The CDR3 has 15 amino acids. Germline loops: CDR1 SGHNT, CDR2 YYREEE (reference sequence). V dropped 4 bases and J dropped 4; count of bases not matched to a gene: 7. The chain's CDR3 is CASSKQGWDNEKLFF. The CDR3, as DNA: TGTGCCAGCAGCAAACAGGGGTGGGATAATGAAAAACTGTTTTTT. Supplemented by reference TRBV5-4 and TRBJ1-4, the full variable domain reads ETGVTQSPTHLIKTRGQQVTLRCSSQSGHNTVSWYQQALGQGPQFIFQYYREEENGRGNFPPRFSGLQFPNYSSELNVNALELDDSALYLCASSKQGWDNEKLFFGSGTQLSVL.

This chain uses TRBV4-1 with TRBJ2-7; D is perhaps TRBD1 (6 bases). This CDR3 contains 14 residues. V was trimmed by 1 base and J by 2 bases, leaving 9 bases between them. Germline lookup yields CDR1 MGHRA and CDR2 YSYEKL. The CDR3 loop reads CASSQAQGPYEQYF. The CDR3 nucleotides read TGCGCCAGCAGCCAAGCACAGGGACCCTACGAGCAGTACTTC.

V gene TRBV19 combines with J gene TRBJ1-1, with D hard to call. This CDR3 comprises 13 residues. Germline V gene sequence: CDR1 LNHDA, CDR2 SQIVND (reference sequence). With 1 base removed from V and 10 bases from J, the gap between germline ends came to 13 bases. In DNA, the CDR3 is TGTGCCAGTAGTATAGCAGGAGGTCATGTAGCTTTCTTT. Its protein product is CASSIAGGHVAFF.

The chain carries TRBV18 and TRBJ2-5; 10 nucleotides align to TRBD1. This CDR3 is 17 amino acids long. J gave up 1 base and V 4 bases, and 9 bases lay outside the gene matches. Per the germline V gene, CDR1 is KGHSH and CDR2 is LQKENI. The DNA of the CDR3 is TGTGCCAGCTCACTCAAATGGACAGGGGGTGGCCAAGAGACCCAGTACTTC. Amino acids: CASSLKWTGGGQETQYF.

This clone was seen a single time. The CDR3 here is CASSLGGLAGGQETQYF. CDR3 nucleotide sequence: TGTGCCAGCAGCTTAGGAGGACTAGCGGGGGGGCAAGAGACCCAGTACTTC. The chain couples TRBV7-9 to TRBJ2-5; 15 positions agree with TRBD2. CDR3 length: 17 residues. V shed 1 base and J 2 bases; nucleotides not matched to a gene: 2. Per germline, CDR1 SEHNR and CDR2 FQNEAQ (reference sequence). The variable domain in full, completed from reference TRBV7-9 and TRBJ2-5, reads DTGVSQNPRHKITKRGQNVTFRCDPISEHNRLYWYRQTLGQGPEFLTYFQNEAQLEKSRLLSDRFSAERPKGSFSTLEIQRTEQGDSAMYLCASSLGGLAGGQETQYFGPGTRLLVL.

The chain couples TRBV5-1 to TRBJ2-5; D might be TRBD1 (6 bases). Trimming shortened V by 4 bases and J by 1 base, and 14 bases separated the two germline ends. Germline V gene data show CDR1 as SGHRS and CDR2 as YFSETQ. This CDR3 is built from 15 residues. CDR3 sequence (DNA): TGCGCCAGCAGCAAGTACACAGGGCCCCAAGAGACCCAGTACTTC. It encodes CASSKYTGPQETQYF.